The 30 T cell receptor beta chains below come from one sample, sequenced in a study of T cell responses to AZD1222 COVID-19 vaccine. Measured with immunoSEQ multiplex PCR; TCRdb has only the in-frame clones, and not every one. The data show 110,000 to 150,000 clones, more than 85% seen once. Source: peripheral blood, taken on day 0 of AZD1222 vaccination. All receptors derive from an adult in good health.

The chain joins TRBV6-5 to TRBJ2-7; 11 bases agree with TRBD1. V dropped 0 bases and J dropped 2; count of bases not matched to a gene: 0. Germline loops: CDR1 MNHEY, CDR2 SVGAGI. The length of the CDR3 is 15 residues. CDR3: CASSYSGQGAYEQYF. The CDR3 DNA follows: TGTGCCAGCAGTTACTCGGGACAGGGGGCCTACGAGCAGTACTTC.

The chain employs TRBV30 and TRBJ2-1; 14 positions agree with TRBD2. This CDR3 has 17 residues. Germline V gives CDR1 GTSNPN, CDR2 SVGIG (reference sequence). Trimming removed 2 bases from V and 4 bases from J; junction bases left unmatched: 7. CDR3 nucleotide sequence: TGTGCCTGGAGTAACCTTGGACTAGCGGGGGGTTACAATGAGCAGTTCTTC. This translates into CAWSNLGLAGGYNEQFF.

This chain's CDR3 is CATSDYKGGEQYF. The CDR3 bases are TGTGCCACCAGTGATTACAAGGGAGGCGAGCAGTACTTC. The chain uses TRBV24-1 and TRBJ2-7; tentatively, D is TRBD2 (6 bases). Germline V CDR1 and CDR2: KGHDR, SFDVKD. The CDR3 contains 13 residues. V lost 2 bases, J lost 6 bases, and 10 bases lay in between.

The chain links TRBV6-6 to TRBJ1-6; D ambiguous. CDR3 length: 10 residues. Germline loops: CDR1 MNHNY, CDR2 SVGAGI (reference sequence). V lost 5 bases to trimming and J lost 16 bases, with 9 bases between them. CDR3 in DNA: TGTGCCAGCAGTGCGGTGGGGCTCCACTTT. Its protein product is CASSAVGLHF.

This CDR3 is CAWSPLLSEAFF. The CDR3, as DNA: TGTGCCTGGAGTCCCCTCCTATCTGAAGCTTTCTTT. The V gene is TRBV30, the J gene TRBJ1-1; no firm D call. The ends were cut back, 2 bases at V and 6 bases at J, with 10 bases in the middle. This CDR3 is built from 12 residues. Per the germline V gene, CDR1 is GTSNPN and CDR2 is SVGIG (reference sequence).

This rearrangement joins TRBV6-4 to TRBJ2-1; 13 positions match TRBD2. The germline V gene encodes CDR1 MRHNA and CDR2 SNTAGT. The CDR3 contains 14 residues. V trimming: 2 bases; J trimming: 10 bases; junction bases outside the gene matches: 2. The CDR3 here is CASSDRGLAGEQFF. The DNA of the CDR3 is TGTGCCAGCAGTGACCGGGGACTAGCGGGGGAGCAGTTCTTC.

This rearrangement joins TRBV18 to TRBJ1-3; D remains unclear. V was trimmed by 2 bases and J by 3 bases, leaving 5 bases between them. The CDR3 is made up of 13 amino acids. Germline V gene data show CDR1 as KGHSH and CDR2 as LQKENI. CDR3 bases: TGTGCCAGCTCACCAGGGATTGGAAACACCATATATTTT. Its protein product is CASSPGIGNTIYF.

Here the CDR3 reads CASSGSPEGSPLHF. As DNA, the CDR3 is TGTGCCAGCAGTGGTAGCCCCGAAGGATCACCCCTCCACTTT. The chain is built from TRBV2 and TRBJ1-6; D gene unclear. Trimming shortened V by 4 bases and J by 10 bases, and 14 bases separated the two germline ends. The V gene's germline CDR1 is SNHLY and CDR2 FYNNEI. CDR3 size: 14 residues. Together with reference TRBV2 and TRBJ1-6, the CDR3 gives the full variable domain: EPEVTQTPSHQVTQMGQEVILRCVPISNHLYFYWYRQILGQKVEFLVSFYNNEISEKSEIFDDQFSVERPDGSNFTLKIRSTKLEDSAMYFCASSGSPEGSPLHFGNGTRLTVT.

The table lists this clone with a count of one. This chain links TRBV2 with TRBJ1-5, with 7 bases matching TRBD1. Germline loops: CDR1 SNHLY, CDR2 FYNNEI. The CDR3 runs 17 residues. Trimming removed 6 bases from V and 3 bases from J; junction bases left unmatched: 14. This CDR3 reads CASRGSRGGRLNQPQHF. Here the CDR3 DNA reads TGTGCCAGCAGGGGATCCAGGGGGGGAAGACTCAATCAGCCCCAGCATTTT.

This clone showed up just once. CDR3 sequence (DNA): TGCGCCAGCAGCCGGACTAGCGGGGAACAGACCCAGTACTTC. It is translated as CASSRTSGEQTQYF. V is TRBV5-1 and J is TRBJ2-5; 12 nucleotides agree with TRBD2. CDR3 length: 14 residues. The V and J ends lost 4 bases and 6 bases, in that order; junction bases with no gene match: 4. Germline V gene sequence: CDR1 SGHRS, CDR2 YFSETQ.

The V gene is TRBV19, the J gene TRBJ1-5; no definite D call. Germline V gene lookup returns CDR1 LNHDA and CDR2 SQIVND (reference sequence). The length of the CDR3 is 16 residues. Trimming pared 5 bases from V and 0 bases from J, leaving 14 bases between. The CDR3 region is CASSSLGYDSNQPQHF. In nucleotides, the CDR3 is TGTGCCAGTAGTTCGTTGGGGTACGATAGCAATCAGCCCCAGCATTTT.

The rearrangement uses TRBV3-1 (or the pseudogene TRBV3-2) and TRBJ1-3; D unclear. The V end was cut by 0 bases, the J end by 4 bases, with 4 bases between. Germline-derived CDR1 and CDR2 are LGHDT and YNNKEL (reference sequence). The CDR3 length is 13 residues. CDR3 sequence: CASSQDRGNTIYF. DNA for the CDR3: TGTGCCAGCAGCCAAGATCGCGGAAACACCATATATTTT.

The chain is built from TRBV28 and TRBJ1-3; 8 bases are a match to TRBD1. After removal of 5 bases from V and 4 bases from J, the junction contained 13 bases not matched to a gene. The CDR3 runs to 17 residues. From germline, CDR1 is MDHEN and CDR2 SYDVKM. DNA of the CDR3: TGTGCCAGCAGTCAACCCGGACAGGGCGCCCTCGGAAACACCATATATTTT. This codes for CASSQPGQGALGNTIYF.

CDR3 in DNA: TGTGCCAGTAGATCTCACCTAGCGGGGTACTACAATGAGCAGTTCTTC. It translates to CASRSHLAGYYNEQFF. The chain couples TRBV19 to TRBJ2-1; the match to TRBD2 covers 9 bases. Germline assignment: CDR1 LNHDA and CDR2 SQIVND (reference sequence). This CDR3 has 16 residues. V lost 6 bases to trimming and J lost 3 bases; unmatched junction nucleotides: 9.

The chain joins TRBV2 to TRBJ2-7, with D perhaps assigned TRBD1 or TRBD2 (5 bases each). Germline assignment: CDR1 SNHLY and CDR2 FYNNEI. With 9 bases removed from V and 3 bases from J, the gap between germline ends came to 15 bases. The CDR3 extends over 13 amino acids. The CDR3 reads CARGPGRGYEQYF. The CDR3 DNA follows: TGTGCCAGAGGACCGGGACGAGGCTACGAGCAGTACTTC. The full variable domain, with the rest looked up from reference TRBV2 and TRBJ2-7, is EPEVTQTPSHQVTQMGQEVILRCVPISNHLYFYWYRQILGQKVEFLVSFYNNEISEKSEIFDDQFSVERPDGSNFTLKIRSTKLEDSAMYFCARGPGRGYEQYFGPGTRLTVT.

The chain links TRBV3-1 (or the pseudogene TRBV3-2) to TRBJ1-5; weak D call: TRBD1 (6 bases). This CDR3 comprises 15 residues. Trimming removed 1 base from V and 0 bases from J, with 7 bases in between. Germline assignment: CDR1 LGHDT and CDR2 YNNKEL (reference sequence). The CDR3 reads CASSQGTVSNQPQHF. As DNA, the CDR3 is TGTGCCAGCAGCCAAGGGACAGTTAGCAATCAGCCCCAGCATTTT.

The chain couples TRBV19 to TRBJ1-1; 7 bases map to TRBD1. This CDR3 comprises 15 residues. J lost 2 bases, V lost 5 bases, and 8 bases had no gene match. Germline V lookup: CDR1 LNHDA, CDR2 SQIVND (reference sequence). CDR3 DNA: TGTGCCAGTAGTCCCCAGGGAGGGGGCAACACTGAAGCTTTCTTT. Translating gives CASSPQGGGNTEAFF.

The genes are TRBV4-2 and TRBJ1-1, with D possibly matching TRBD1 (5 bases). CDR1 and CDR2 (germline): LGHNA, YNFKEQ. The CDR3 is 16 residues long. Trimming pared 2 bases from V and 1 base from J, leaving 14 bases between. The CDR3 region is CASSQSKTVKNTEAFF. The CDR3 DNA sequence: TGTGCCAGCAGCCAATCGAAGACAGTTAAGAACACTGAAGCTTTCTTT.

The V call is TRBV19, the J call TRBJ1-5; D might be TRBD1 (5 bases). The CDR3 loop spans 14 amino acids. The germline V and J ends were trimmed by 6 bases and 0 bases, with 9 bases remaining between them. The V gene's germline CDR1 is LNHDA and CDR2 SQIVND (reference sequence). The CDR3 spells CASRSQGSNQPQHF. The DNA for the CDR3 is TGTGCCAGTAGAAGCCAGGGTAGCAATCAGCCCCAGCATTTT.

The chain joins TRBV12-3 or TRBV12-4 to TRBJ2-5, with a possible D match to TRBD2 (5 bases). The germline V and J ends were trimmed by 5 bases and 9 bases, with 10 bases remaining between them. The CDR3 totals 11 residues. CDR3 DNA sequence: TGTGCCAGCAGTGGCGAAGCGGCCCAGTACTTC. Translation gives CASSGEAAQYF.

The V gene is TRBV5-1, the J gene TRBJ1-4; a possible D gene is TRBD1 (5 bases). CDR1 is SGHRS, CDR2 YFSETQ, per germline. With 0 bases removed from V and 8 bases from J, the gap between germline ends came to 14 bases. This CDR3 is 15 amino acids long. The CDR3 DNA reads TGCGCCAGCAGCTTGGCCGGCAGGGATCACGAAAAACTGTTTTTT. Encoded protein: CASSLAGRDHEKLFF. The complete variable domain, with remaining parts taken from reference TRBV5-1 and TRBJ1-4, reads KAGVTQTPRYLIKTRGQQVTLSCSPISGHRSVSWYQQTPGQGLQFLFEYFSETQRNKGNFPGRFSGRQFSNSRSEMNVSTLELGDSALYLCASSLAGRDHEKLFFGSGTQLSVL.

The chain carries TRBV30 and TRBJ1-2, with a weak D call TRBD1 (5 bases). Germline V gene sequence: CDR1 GTSNPN, CDR2 SVGIG (reference sequence). Trimming left V 0 bases short and J 7 bases short, with 6 bases between. The CDR3 runs 11 residues. The CDR3 DNA is TGTGCCTGGAGTGTTGGGGGTGGCTACACCTTC. Its translation is CAWSVGGGYTF.

The rearrangement joins TRBV7-9 to TRBJ1-5, with 10 bases aligning to TRBD1. V dropped 5 bases and J dropped 2; count of bases not matched to a gene: 3. Germline CDR1 is SEHNR and CDR2 is FQNEAQ (reference sequence). The CDR3 runs to 15 residues. The CDR3 sequence is CASSDGQGGNQPQHF. Written as DNA, the CDR3 is TGTGCCAGCAGCGACGGACAGGGGGGCAATCAGCCCCAGCATTTT.

The chain uses TRBV4-1 and TRBJ2-1, with D tentatively TRBD2 (7 bases). V was trimmed by 0 bases and J by 7 bases, leaving 13 bases between them. The CDR3 length is 15 residues. Germline CDR1 MGHRA, CDR2 YSYEKL. The CDR3 reads CASSQEDGGPNEQFF. CDR3 DNA sequence: TGCGCCAGCAGCCAAGAGGACGGGGGGCCAAATGAGCAGTTCTTC.

The V and J genes are TRBV30 and TRBJ1-5, with D uncertain. This CDR3 contains 15 residues. Germline V lookup: CDR1 GTSNPN, CDR2 SVGIG (reference sequence). V was shortened by 0 bases and J by 0 bases, with 9 bases between the two germline ends. CDR3 DNA: TGTGCCTGGAGTGTCGGGGTTTATAGCAATCAGCCCCAGCATTTT. The encoded protein is CAWSVGVYSNQPQHF.

The chain joins TRBV19 to TRBJ1-1; perhaps TRBD1 as D (5 bases). The germline CDR1 and CDR2 sequences are LNHDA and SQIVND (reference sequence). This CDR3 spans 14 amino acids. Trimming took 9 bases from V and 4 from J, leaving 18 bases between them. The CDR3 here is CASLPGGSSTEAFF. The DNA of the CDR3 is TGTGCCAGCCTTCCCGGGGGGTCCAGCACTGAAGCTTTCTTT.

The gene calls are TRBV2 and TRBJ1-6; D is ambiguous. The CDR3 sequence is 13 residues long. V was clipped by 8 bases and J by 13 bases, with 18 bases between them. Germline V gives CDR1 SNHLY, CDR2 FYNNEI. CDR3 loop: CASSANNSPPLHF. CDR3 sequence (DNA): TGTGCCAGCTCTGCGAACAACTCCCCCCCCCTCCACTTT.

This chain links TRBV6-6 with TRBJ2-1; no definite D call. Trimming left V 6 bases short and J 3 bases short, with 15 bases between. The CDR3 sequence is 15 residues long. Looked up from germline, CDR1 is MNHNY and CDR2 is SVGAGI (reference sequence). This CDR3 reads CASSRRLPSYNEQFF. The CDR3 bases are TGTGCCAGCAGCCGCCGTCTCCCGAGCTACAATGAGCAGTTCTTC.

The chain joins TRBV9 to TRBJ1-6; D gene uncertain. CDR1 SGDLS and CDR2 YYNGEE come from the germline V gene. The CDR3 length is 16 residues. V lost 0 bases, J lost 0 bases, and 7 bases lay in between. The CDR3 spells CASSVAASSYNSPLHF. The DNA of the CDR3 is TGTGCCAGCAGCGTAGCGGCAAGCTCCTATAATTCACCCCTCCACTTT.

The CDR3 is CASTNRALDYGYTF. The CDR3 nucleotides are TGTGCCAGCACCAACAGGGCGCTCGACTATGGCTACACCTTC. The chain has TRBV7-9 and TRBJ1-2; the D gene is possibly TRBD1 (6 bases). The germline V and J ends were trimmed by 7 bases and 3 bases, with 15 bases remaining between them. The CDR3 sequence is 14 residues long. Germline-derived CDR1 and CDR2 are SEHNR and FQNEAQ (reference sequence).